The 19 T cell receptor beta chains below come from one sample, sequenced in a study of spatial heterogeneity in lung cancer. Using its own MiXCR run on the 5' RACE reads, TCRdb lists one record per CDR3 protein. The sample has around 19,000 distinct CDR3 sequences, over 15% seen once. The time point: sample taken at primary tumor resection. Tumor, nontumor lung or frozen PBMC supplied whole RNA, sequenced without sorting. The sample here was PBMCs, taken at surgery. Receptor source: a male donor with early-stage non-small cell lung cancer.

This clonotype was counted between two and nine times. This sequence joins TRBV5-1 and TRBJ1-1; D unclear. This CDR3 comprises 14 residues. With 4 bases removed from V and 0 bases from J, the gap between germline ends came to 10 bases. Germline CDR1 reads SGHRS; CDR2 reads YFSETQ. CDR3 in DNA: TGCGCCAGCAGCCCCACCCCAATGAACACTGAAGCTTTCTTT. It yields the protein CASSPTPMNTEAFF.

Only a few counts were recorded for this clonotype. This sequence joins TRBV29-1 and TRBJ1-1; unclear D gene. Per the germline V gene, CDR1 is SQVTM and CDR2 is ANQGSEA. Trimming removed 4 bases from V and 2 bases from J, with 5 bases in between. The CDR3 totals 11 residues. The CDR3 region has the DNA TGCAGCGTTGTAGAAAACACTGAAGCTTTCTTT. Amino acid sequence: CSVVENTEAFF.

J is TRBJ2-1 and V is TRBV9; TRBD2 matches 8 bases. This CDR3 region has 15 residues. CDR1 is SGDLS, CDR2 YYNGEE, per germline. V gave up 6 bases and J gave up 1 base; unmatched junction bases: 6. The CDR3: CASTLGGGSYNEQFF. In DNA, the CDR3 is TGTGCCAGCACCCTTGGCGGGGGGTCCTACAATGAGCAGTTCTTC.

In DNA, the CDR3 is TGCAGTGCTAGAGATTGGCTAGCGGGGGGACACAATGAGCAGTTCTTC. It codes for CSARDWLAGGHNEQFF. This chain uses TRBV20-1 with TRBJ2-1; TRBD2 matches at 11 bases. The CDR3 spans 16 residues. The trim removed 0 bases at V and 5 bases at J, leaving 6 bases unmatched. The germline gives CDR1 DFQATT, CDR2 SNEGSKA (reference sequence).

The chain carries TRBV7-6 and TRBJ2-7; D not certain. Germline V gene data show CDR1 as SGHVS and CDR2 as FNYEAQ. The CDR3 spans 11 residues. The V gene lost 5 bases and the J gene lost 3 bases, with 5 bases spanning the gap. The CDR3 is CASSNNYEQYF. The CDR3 region has the DNA TGTGCCAGCAGCAATAACTACGAGCAGTACTTC. The full variable domain, rest sourced from reference TRBV7-6 and TRBJ2-7, is GAGVSQSPRYKVTKRGQDVALRCDPISGHVSLYWYRQALGQGPEFLTYFNYEAQQDKSGLPNDRFSAERPEGSISTLTIQRTEQRDSAMYRCASSNNYEQYFGPGTRLTVT.

The table lists this clonotype with many counts. The rearrangement joins TRBV7-9 to TRBJ1-5; weak D call: TRBD1 (5 bases). CDR1 and CDR2 from the germline V gene are SEHNR and FQNEAQ (reference sequence). Deletions cut 4 bases from V and 6 bases from J, with 16 bases between. The CDR3 contains 15 residues. The CDR3 here is CASSSGLPGAQPQHF. The CDR3 nucleotides read TGTGCCAGCAGCTCGGGACTACCGGGAGCTCAGCCCCAGCATTTT. Supplemented by reference TRBV7-9 and TRBJ1-5, the full variable domain reads DTGVSQNPRHKITKRGQNVTFRCDPISEHNRLYWYRQTLGQGPEFLTYFQNEAQLEKSRLLSDRFSAERPKGSFSTLEIQRTEQGDSAMYLCASSSGLPGAQPQHFGDGTRLSIL.

CDR3 protein: CASSFPLGQELYGYTF. CDR3 sequence (DNA): TGTGCCAGCAGCTTTCCTTTAGGACAGGAGCTATATGGCTACACCTTC. The chain recombines TRBV7-9 with TRBJ1-2, with TRBD1 identical over 7 bases. The germline V gene has CDR1 SEHNR and CDR2 FQNEAQ (reference sequence). This CDR3 region has 16 residues. V dropped 3 bases and J dropped 5; count of bases not matched to a gene: 12. The entire variable domain, with the rest obtained from reference TRBV7-9 and TRBJ1-2, is as follows: DTGVSQNPRHKITKRGQNVTFRCDPISEHNRLYWYRQTLGQGPEFLTYFQNEAQLEKSRLLSDRFSAERPKGSFSTLEIQRTEQGDSAMYLCASSFPLGQELYGYTFGSGTRLTVV.

This clonotype was observed many times. J is TRBJ2-5 and V is TRBV7-8; a weak D match, TRBD1 (5 bases). V lost 0 bases, J lost 4 bases, and 12 bases lay in between. Germline loops: CDR1 SGHVS, CDR2 FQNEAQ. The CDR3 length is 15 residues. This CDR3 is CASSLALGVLETQYF. For the CDR3, the DNA is TGTGCCAGCAGCTTAGCGCTAGGGGTTTTAGAGACCCAGTACTTC.

The table lists this clonotype with many counts. CDR3 amino acids: CASSTGGGYNEQFF. In nucleotides, the CDR3 is TGTGCCAGTTCCACCGGGGGGGGTTACAATGAGCAGTTCTTC. V is TRBV19 and J is TRBJ2-1; 8 bases fit TRBD2. CDR1 is LNHDA and CDR2 is SQIVND in the germline V gene (reference sequence). The trim removed 8 bases at V and 4 bases at J, leaving 7 bases unmatched. This CDR3 is built from 14 residues.

There are many counts of this clonotype. The rearrangement links TRBV11-1 to TRBJ2-1; 7 nucleotides align to TRBD2. CDR1 is SGHAT and CDR2 is FQDESV in the germline V gene (reference sequence). Unmatched junction bases numbered 5, after V lost 3 bases and J lost 3 bases. This CDR3 comprises 15 residues. The CDR3 spells CASSFSRGDYNEQFF. The CDR3 DNA follows: TGTGCCAGCAGCTTTTCCCGGGGGGACTACAATGAGCAGTTCTTC.

V is TRBV5-1 and J is TRBJ2-7; TRBD2 matches 9 bases. From germline, CDR1 is SGHRS and CDR2 YFSETQ. The CDR3 runs to 15 residues. V dropped 4 bases and J dropped 5; count of bases not matched to a gene: 10. The CDR3, as DNA: TGCGCCAGCAGCGAATCCTCTAGCGGGGCCCACGAGCAGTACTTC. It translates to CASSESSSGAHEQYF.

This clonotype was picked up a small number of times. The rearrangement links TRBV20-1 to TRBJ1-5, with D hard to call. Germline values: CDR1 DFQATT, CDR2 SNEGSKA (reference sequence). V dropped 3 bases and J dropped 6 bases, with 3 bases sitting between them. This CDR3 spans 10 amino acids. This CDR3 is CSARGQPQHF. The CDR3, as DNA: TGCAGTGCTAGGGGTCAGCCCCAGCATTTT.

This clonotype was detected only a few times. The chain is built from TRBV9 and TRBJ2-7, with no clear D. The germline V gene encodes CDR1 SGDLS and CDR2 YYNGEE. This CDR3 has 15 amino acids. Between the trimmed V and J ends, which lost 0 bases and 0 bases, there was a span of 10 bases. The CDR3 nucleotides are TGTGCCAGCAGCGTAGAGTTTGGCATCTCCTACGAGCAGTACTTC. It specifies CASSVEFGISYEQYF.

By proportion, this clonotype is hyperexpanded (1% or more). This rearrangement joins TRBV7-9 to TRBJ2-7, with D unclear. The V gene's germline CDR1 is SEHNR and CDR2 FQNEAQ (reference sequence). With 0 bases removed from V and 2 bases from J, the gap between germline ends came to 8 bases. The CDR3 spans 14 residues. The CDR3 DNA is TGTGCCAGCAGCTTAGCCGGCTTCCCCTACGAGCAGTACTTC. Residues: CASSLAGFPYEQYF.

On this clonotype: Given a much more abundant clone one base away, this may be a read error. V usage is TRBV13 and J usage is TRBJ1-6; D gene uncertain. CDR3 size: 13 residues. CDR1 is PRHDT, CDR2 FYEKMQ, per germline (reference sequence). This CDR3 is CVSSLERDSPLHF. As DNA, the CDR3 is TGTGTCAGCAGCTTAGAGAGGGATTCACCCCTCCACTTT.

The rearrangement uses TRBV27 and TRBJ2-7, with D possibly being TRBD2 (5 bases). This CDR3 is built from 12 residues. Trimming took off 3 bases at V and 6 bases at J, with 9 bases between the two ends. Germline CDR1 and CDR2: MNHEY and SMNVEV (reference sequence). The CDR3 DNA reads as TGTGCCAGCAGTTTCGAGGGAATCGAGCAGTACTTC. Amino acids: CASSFEGIEQYF.

This clonotype showed up many times. The chain couples TRBV5-1 to TRBJ2-1, with 7 positions matching TRBD2. CDR3 length: 13 residues. CDR1 and CDR2 from the germline V gene are SGHRS and YFSETQ. V dropped 2 bases and J dropped 7; count of bases not matched to a gene: 3. CDR3 sequence reads: CASSLGAGNEQFF. CDR3 nucleotide sequence: TGCGCCAGCAGCTTAGGAGCGGGGAATGAGCAGTTCTTC. The variable domain in full, completed from reference TRBV5-1 and TRBJ2-1, reads KAGVTQTPRYLIKTRGQQVTLSCSPISGHRSVSWYQQTPGQGLQFLFEYFSETQRNKGNFPGRFSGRQFSNSRSEMNVSTLELGDSALYLCASSLGAGNEQFFGPGTRLTVL.

This clonotype was found many times. The rearrangement joins TRBV11-2 to TRBJ1-1; D gene ambiguous. Germline V gene data show CDR1 as SGHAT and CDR2 as FQNNGV. Trimming stripped 1 base from V and 6 bases from J, with 24 bases between. CDR3 size: 18 residues. CDR3 nucleotide sequence: TGTGCCAGCAGCTTAGGATCCCCCCTACGATTACCGCGGGCTGAAGCTTTCTTT. It translates to CASSLGSPLRLPRAEAFF. The variable domain in full, completed from reference TRBV11-2 and TRBJ1-1, reads EAGVAQSPRYKIIEKRQSVAFWCNPISGHATLYWYQQILGQGPKLLIQFQNNGVVDDSQLPKDRFSAERLKGVDSTLKIQPAKLEDSAVYLCASSLGSPLRLPRAEAFFGQGTRLTVV.

This clonotype was seen at least ten times. This chain joins TRBV12-3 or TRBV12-4 and TRBJ1-5; no firm D call. V was clipped by 7 bases and J by 2 bases, with 15 bases between them. This CDR3 has 15 amino acids. The CDR3 loop is CASTVKGIGNQPQHF. The DNA of the CDR3 is TGTGCCAGCACCGTAAAGGGAATCGGCAATCAGCCCCAGCATTTT.